The rows below give T cell receptor beta chains drawn from one sample of a study of regulatory T cells in long-lasting Graves disease. From the multiplex PCR reads, TCRdb called clonotypes with MiXCR, one entry per CDR3 protein. The table shows fewer than 350,000 distinct CDR3 sequences, with 15% to 20% occurring only once. This material consisted of peripheral blood mononuclear cells (PBMCs), taken at new diagnosis, from a patient treated with antithyroid drugs. Source of these receptors: a female donor with Graves disease. Both conserved end residues are part of each CDR3. D genes are given only for firm matches. Clone size, where shown, is once, few, many, or a class for clones that have expanded.

cdr3_length,d_call,v_call,j_call,clone_size,cdr3_nt,cdr3_aa
13,NA,TRBV18,TRBJ1-1,NA,TGTGCCAGCTCTTCCAAGTGGGGCACTGAAGCTTTCTTT,CASSSKWGTEAFF
15,TRBD1,TRBV10-3,TRBJ1-4,NA,TGTGCCATCAGTGAGCCGGACAGGGGAAATGAAAAACTGTTTTTT,CAISEPDRGNEKLFF
16,TRBD2,TRBV6-1,TRBJ2-1,many,TGTGCCAGCAAAAGGGGGGGGCTAGCGGGAGGGGGTGAGCAGTTCTTC,CASKRGGLAGGGEQFF
12,NA,TRBV3-1,TRBJ2-4,many,TGTGCCAGCAGCCAAGAGGGTAACATTCAGTACTTC,CASSQEGNIQYF
14,TRBD1,TRBV11-1,TRBJ1-2,NA,TGTGCCAGCAGCCTGGGACAGTCCGACTATGGCTACACCTTC,CASSLGQSDYGYTF
16,TRBD1,TRBV28,TRBJ2-5,NA,TGTGCCAGCAGTTTATTGGGGACAGGGGGCCTGGAGACCCAGTACTTC,CASSLLGTGGLETQYF
12,TRBD2,TRBV11-2,TRBJ2-3,NA,TGTGCAGTGGGACTAGCTTTAGGTACGCAGTATTTT,CAVGLALGTQYF
17,TRBD1,TRBV6-2/TRBV6-3,TRBJ1-4,many,TGTGCCAGCAGTGGCCCGACAGGGCTTCCTTCTAATGAAAAACTGTTTTTT,CASSGPTGLPSNEKLFF
13,NA,TRBV5-1,TRBJ2-5,many,TGCGCCGGCAGCTCCGGGCCGCAAGAGACCCAGTACTTC,CAGSSGPQETQYF
13,TRBD1,TRBV29-1,TRBJ2-7,few,TGCAGCGCCGGACAGGGGGAAATTTACGAGCAGTACTTC,CSAGQGEIYEQYF
14,TRBD1,TRBV28,TRBJ2-7,many,TGTGCCAGCAGTCAAACAGGGGGCCGATACGAGCAGTACTTC,CASSQTGGRYEQYF
15,NA,TRBV11-2,TRBJ2-1,many,TGTGCCAGCAGCTTAGACTTTTTATCCTACAATGAGCAGTTCTTC,CASSLDFLSYNEQFF
14,NA,TRBV6-1,TRBJ2-7,NA,TGTGCCAGCAGGATGGTACCGAGCTCCTACGAGCAGTACTTC,CASRMVPSSYEQYF
13,TRBD1,TRBV7-9,TRBJ2-7,NA,TGTGCCAGCAGCGCCCGGGACAGTTACGAGCAGTACTTC,CASSARDSYEQYF
15,TRBD1,TRBV3-1,TRBJ1-4,few,TGTGCCAGCAGTCTCGACAGGGTGGGTGGGGAAAAACTGTTTTTT,CASSLDRVGGEKLFF
15,TRBD2,TRBV12-3/TRBV12-4,TRBJ2-7,many,TGTGCCAGCAGCCCGATCGGCGGGGGGTCCTACGAGCAGTACTTC,CASSPIGGGSYEQYF
14,NA,TRBV6-9,TRBJ2-5,many,TGTGCCAGCAGTTCAGGGGCGCAGGTGAAGACCCAGTACTTC,CASSSGAQVKTQYF
13,NA,TRBV3-1,TRBJ1-2,many,TGTGCCAGCAGCCCCCGGAGGGACTATGGCTACACCTTC,CASSPRRDYGYTF
15,NA,TRBV9,TRBJ1-4,many,TGTGCCAGCAGCGCAGAGGCTGCAACTAATGAAAAACTGTTTTTT,CASSAEAATNEKLFF
14,NA,TRBV6-1,TRBJ2-3,many,TGTGCCACCCGAGCGGGTAACCCCCCAGATACGCAGTATTTT,CATRAGNPPDTQYF
13,TRBD1,TRBV19,TRBJ2-7,NA,TGTGCCAGTAGGCCAGGGGGCACCTACGAGCAGTACTTC,CASRPGGTYEQYF
16,TRBD2,TRBV5-5,TRBJ2-3,many,TGTGCCAGCAGCTTGAGAAGCGGGAGGAGGTCAGATACGCAGTATTTT,CASSLRSGRRSDTQYF
14,NA,TRBV18,TRBJ1-1,many,TGTGCCAGCTCACCGTCTTCAGGGAACACTGAAGCTTTCTTT,CASSPSSGNTEAFF
15,NA,TRBV30,TRBJ2-3,NA,TGTGCCTGGAGCCTTTTTAGAGTAGCAAGAGATACGCAGTATTTT,CAWSLFRVARDTQYF
15,TRBD2,TRBV24-1,TRBJ2-5,many,TGTGCCACCAGTGATGCCGGGACTAGGAAAGAGACCCAGTACTTC,CATSDAGTRKETQYF
15,NA,TRBV28,TRBJ1-3,many,TGTGCCAGCACCGCGGGACACCTTCAAACAAACACCATATATTTT,CASTAGHLQTNTIYF
15,TRBD2,TRBV12-3/TRBV12-4,TRBJ2-5,many,TGTGCCAGCAGTTTAGTGTCCAGCGGGAAAGAGACCCAGTACTTC,CASSLVSSGKETQYF
14,TRBD1,TRBV29-1,TRBJ2-2,NA,TGCAGCGTTGAGGGGACAGGCGATCACGGGGAGCTGTTTTTT,CSVEGTGDHGELFF
14,NA,TRBV6-1,TRBJ2-5,many,TGTGCCAGCAGTGAAGGTCGGCAGGGGGAGACCCAGTACTTC,CASSEGRQGETQYF
16,NA,TRBV20-1,TRBJ1-6,few,TGCAGTGCTAGATCATTAAGTAGCCCAGGAGATTCACCCCTCCACTTT,CSARSLSSPGDSPLHF
14,NA,TRBV2,TRBJ2-7,many,TGTGCCAGCAGACAGACAGCCGACTCCTACGAGCAGTACTTC,CASRQTADSYEQYF
15,TRBD1,TRBV27,TRBJ2-3,many,TGTGCCAGCAGTACAGGGGGACCTAGCACAGATACGCAGTATTTT,CASSTGGPSTDTQYF
14,NA,TRBV12-3/TRBV12-4,TRBJ1-5,few,TGTGCCAGCAGTTTACAGGGAGCGGGACAGCCCCAGCATTTT,CASSLQGAGQPQHF
13,NA,TRBV11-3,TRBJ2-2,NA,TGTGCCAGCAGCTCATTTTCGACCGGGGAGCTGTTTTTT,CASSSFSTGELFF
13,NA,TRBV24-1,TRBJ2-7,few,TGTGCCACCAGTCCCGGGATCAGCTACGAGCAGTACTTC,CATSPGISYEQYF
15,NA,TRBV9,TRBJ2-7,few,TGTGCCAGCAGCGTAGATATTAGCTACATCTACGAGCAGTACTTC,CASSVDISYIYEQYF
14,NA,TRBV27,TRBJ2-6,NA,TGTGCCAGCAGTCCCTGGGACGGGGCCAACGTCCTGACTTTC,CASSPWDGANVLTF
15,TRBD2,TRBV29-1,TRBJ2-4,many,TGCAGCGTTGATCTAGCGGGAGGGCCCAAAAACATTCAGTACTTC,CSVDLAGGPKNIQYF
13,TRBD1,TRBV29-1,TRBJ2-1,many,TGCAGCGTTGATAGGACAGGGATAAATGAGCAGTTCTTC,CSVDRTGINEQFF
16,TRBD1,TRBV20-1,TRBJ1-1,NA,TGCAGTGCGTCCGGGACAGGGCTCGTCGTGAACACTGAAGCTTTCTTT,CSASGTGLVVNTEAFF
18,NA,TRBV15,TRBJ2-7,few,TGTGCCACCAGCCCCGAGGGGGGCGGAAGGAGGATCGTGAGCGAGCAGTACTTC,CATSPEGGGRRIVSEQYF